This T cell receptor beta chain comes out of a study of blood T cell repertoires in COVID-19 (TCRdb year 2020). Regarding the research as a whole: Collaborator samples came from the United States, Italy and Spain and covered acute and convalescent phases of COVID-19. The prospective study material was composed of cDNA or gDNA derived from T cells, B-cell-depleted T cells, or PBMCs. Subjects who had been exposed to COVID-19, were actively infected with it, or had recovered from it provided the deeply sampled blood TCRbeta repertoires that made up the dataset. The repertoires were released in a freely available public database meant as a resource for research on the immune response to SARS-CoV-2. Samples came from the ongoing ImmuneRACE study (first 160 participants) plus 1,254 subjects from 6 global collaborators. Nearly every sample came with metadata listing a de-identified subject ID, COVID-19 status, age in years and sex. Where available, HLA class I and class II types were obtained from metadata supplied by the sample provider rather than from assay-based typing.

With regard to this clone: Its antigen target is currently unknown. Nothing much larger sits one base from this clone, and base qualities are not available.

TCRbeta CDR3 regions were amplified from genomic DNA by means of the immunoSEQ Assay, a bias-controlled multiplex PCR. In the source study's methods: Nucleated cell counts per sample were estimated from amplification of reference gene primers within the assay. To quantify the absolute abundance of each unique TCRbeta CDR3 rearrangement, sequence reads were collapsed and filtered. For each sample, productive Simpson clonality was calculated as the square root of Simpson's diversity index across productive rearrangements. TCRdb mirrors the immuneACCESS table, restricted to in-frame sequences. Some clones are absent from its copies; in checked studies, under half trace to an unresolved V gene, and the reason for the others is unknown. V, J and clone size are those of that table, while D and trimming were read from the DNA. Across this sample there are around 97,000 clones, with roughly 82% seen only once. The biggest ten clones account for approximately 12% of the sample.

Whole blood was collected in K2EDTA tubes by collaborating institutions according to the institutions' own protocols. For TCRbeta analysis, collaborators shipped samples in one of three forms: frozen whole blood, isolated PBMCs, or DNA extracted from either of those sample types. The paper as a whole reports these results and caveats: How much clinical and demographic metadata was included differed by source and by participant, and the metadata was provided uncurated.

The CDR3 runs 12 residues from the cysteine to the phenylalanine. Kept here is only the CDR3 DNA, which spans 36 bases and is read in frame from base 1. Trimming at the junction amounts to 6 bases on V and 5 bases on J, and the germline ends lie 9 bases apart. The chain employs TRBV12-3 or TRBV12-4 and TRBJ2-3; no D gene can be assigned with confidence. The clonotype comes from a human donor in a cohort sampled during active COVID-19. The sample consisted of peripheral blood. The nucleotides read TGTGCCAGCAGCCGAGCAAGAGATACGCAGTATTTT. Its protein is CASSRARDTQYF.